The 21 T cell receptor beta chains in this list originate from one sample, sequenced in a study of shared clonotypes between healthy human individuals (dated by TCRdb to the early 2020s). CD8 naive samples consisted of CD45RO-negative cells that were positively selected for CCR7, yielding a CD45RA+CCR7+ population without TemRA cells. To prepare the library, the immunoSEQ multiplex PCR assay was applied. TCRdb re-hosts the immuneACCESS table, in-frame sequences only. Its copies lack some clones; in the studies checked, an unresolved V gene accounts for under half of them, and the cause for the rest is not known. The sample table lists about 2.2 million clones, roughly 95% of them with a count of one. Of the sample, more than 1.5% falls within the top ten clones. The sequenced sample was naive CD8+ T cells from PBMCs. The cell subset or site label here, explained by the study, means: CD45RA+CCR7+. The source of these receptors is a man aged 18-30 years in good health. Some clones in this sample may be carry-over from other donors' samples.

J is TRBJ1-2 and V is TRBV28, with no clear D. The CDR3 is 16 residues long. CDR1 MDHEN and CDR2 SYDVKM come from the germline V gene. Trimming left V 3 bases short and J 7 bases short, with 21 bases between. CDR3 residues: CASSLVLGTARLGYTF. CDR3 in DNA: TGTGCCAGCAGTTTGGTCCTCGGAACAGCCCGGCTTGGCTACACCTTC.

The chain has TRBV28 and TRBJ1-2; 7 positions agree with TRBD1. Germline trimming cut 2 bases from V and 8 bases from J; bases unmatched to any gene: 5. Germline V gives CDR1 MDHEN, CDR2 SYDVKM. CDR3 length: 13 residues. The CDR3 DNA sequence: TGTGCCAGCAGTTTAGGTCTACAGGGGGGCTACACCTTC. Translating gives CASSLGLQGGYTF.

Of note for this clone: Other DNA sequences within the sample encode an identical CDR3. The genes are TRBV4-1 and TRBJ2-3; D uncertain. Germline loops: CDR1 MGHRA, CDR2 YSYEKL. Trimming took 2 bases from V and 3 from J, leaving 3 bases between them. The CDR3 contains 12 residues. As DNA, the CDR3 is TGCGCCAGCAGCCAATCTACAGATACGCAGTATTTT. Translating it yields CASSQSTDTQYF.

This chain connects TRBV12-5 to TRBJ2-1; 13 bases fit TRBD2. The CDR3 totals 18 residues. Germline trimming cut 5 bases from V and 10 bases from J; bases unmatched to any gene: 17. Per the germline V gene, CDR1 is LGHNT and CDR2 is FRNRAP. CDR3 region: CASGQGGLAGSSLSEQFF. The CDR3 region has the DNA TGTGCTAGTGGTCAGGGGGGACTAGCGGGATCCAGCTTGTCAGAGCAGTTCTTC.

This chain joins TRBV25-1 and TRBJ1-2; 8 bases are a match to TRBD1. The CDR3 is made up of 12 amino acids. With 10 bases clipped from V and 8 bases from J, the junction kept 9 bases outside the gene matches. CDR1 and CDR2 (germline): MGHDK, SYGVNS. Written as DNA, the CDR3 is TGTGCCACACAGGGGGGGGACGGAGGCTACACCTTC. Its translation is CATQGGDGGYTF.

This chain links TRBV10-3 with TRBJ2-3, with TRBD2 identical over 8 bases. Unmatched junction bases numbered 12, after V lost 6 bases and J lost 4 bases. The CDR3 is made up of 16 amino acids. The germline gives CDR1 ENHRY, CDR2 SYGVKD. DNA for the CDR3: TGTGCCATCAGAGGAGTCATAGCGGGAAGTGCAGATACGCAGTATTTT. Amino acid sequence: CAIRGVIAGSADTQYF.

The chain uses TRBV2 and TRBJ1-1; D unresolved. The germline gives CDR1 SNHLY, CDR2 FYNNEI. The V gene lost 6 bases and the J gene lost 8 bases, with 16 bases spanning the gap. There are 13 residues in the CDR3. The CDR3 region has the DNA TGTGCCAGCAGGCCCGGATTAGAGGCCGAAGCTTTCTTT. Its protein is CASRPGLEAEAFF.

V gene TRBV9 combines with J gene TRBJ2-1; the match to TRBD2 covers 13 bases. Germline values: CDR1 SGDLS, CDR2 YYNGEE. Trimming removed 2 bases from V and 10 bases from J; junction bases left unmatched: 3. The CDR3 covers 14 residues. CDR3 DNA sequence: TGTGCCAGCAGCGTGGGGACTAGCGGGACGGAGCAGTTCTTC. This codes for CASSVGTSGTEQFF.

The chain recombines TRBV10-2 with TRBJ2-1; either TRBD1 or TRBD2 may fit D (5 bases each). Trimming pared 6 bases from V and 5 bases from J, leaving 14 bases between. The CDR3 consists of 14 residues. The germline V gene encodes CDR1 WSHSY and CDR2 SAAADI. The CDR3 sequence: CASSPGTVNNEQFF. CDR3 DNA: TGCGCCAGCAGCCCTGGGACGGTCAACAATGAGCAGTTCTTC.

V and J are TRBV28 and TRBJ1-1; weak D call: TRBD1 (5 bases). CDR3 size: 13 residues. Between the trimmed V and J ends, which lost 5 bases and 11 bases, there was a span of 18 bases. CDR1 and CDR2 (germline): MDHEN, SYDVKM. CDR3 protein: CASSPPGGGLAFF. Written as DNA, the CDR3 is TGTGCCAGCAGTCCCCCCGGCGGGGGTCTGGCTTTCTTT.

This clone showed up just once. This rearrangement joins TRBV2 to TRBJ2-3; D gene ambiguous. V was trimmed by 2 bases and J by 0 bases, leaving 12 bases between them. CDR1 is SNHLY, CDR2 FYNNEI, per germline. There are 16 residues in the CDR3. The CDR3 DNA is TGTGCCAGCAGTGAACGGGCAGATTCTAGCACAGATACGCAGTATTTT. Amino acid sequence: CASSERADSSTDTQYF.

This chain links TRBV2 with TRBJ1-1; TRBD1 agrees at 8 bases. This CDR3 is 13 amino acids long. V shed 4 bases, J shed 4 bases, and the junction held 2 bases outside the gene matches. Germline V gene data show CDR1 as SNHLY and CDR2 as FYNNEI. The CDR3 protein is CASSATGGTEAFF. CDR3 nucleotide sequence: TGTGCCAGCAGTGCAACAGGGGGCACTGAAGCTTTCTTT. The full variable domain, rest sourced from reference TRBV2 and TRBJ1-1, is EPEVTQTPSHQVTQMGQEVILRCVPISNHLYFYWYRQILGQKVEFLVSFYNNEISEKSEIFDDQFSVERPDGSNFTLKIRSTKLEDSAMYFCASSATGGTEAFFGQGTRLTVV.

The V gene is TRBV7-9, the J gene TRBJ1-2, with TRBD1 identical over 7 bases. V lost 5 bases, J lost 1 base, and 7 bases stayed unmatched. This CDR3 spans 15 amino acids. The V gene's germline CDR1 is SEHNR and CDR2 FQNEAQ (reference sequence). The CDR3 loop reads CASSHPDRVNYGYTF. For the CDR3, the DNA is TGTGCCAGCAGCCACCCCGACAGGGTTAACTATGGCTACACCTTC. The variable domain in full, with the rest retrieved from reference TRBV7-9 and TRBJ1-2, is DTGVSQNPRHKITKRGQNVTFRCDPISEHNRLYWYRQTLGQGPEFLTYFQNEAQLEKSRLLSDRFSAERPKGSFSTLEIQRTEQGDSAMYLCASSHPDRVNYGYTFGSGTRLTVV.

The CDR3 loop reads CASSLALRQGGSYEQYF. The CDR3, as DNA: TGTGCCAGCAGCTTAGCCTTGCGACAGGGGGGTTCCTACGAGCAGTACTTC. V usage is TRBV7-9 and J usage is TRBJ2-7; 9 bases are shared with TRBD1. The CDR3 totals 17 residues. Losses at the gene ends were 0 bases for V and 1 base for J; bases not matched to a gene: 7. Germline V lookup: CDR1 SEHNR, CDR2 FQNEAQ (reference sequence).

The gene calls are TRBV29-1 and TRBJ1-2; the D is unclear. CDR3 length: 18 residues. Trimming shortened V by 5 bases and J by 0 bases, and 25 bases separated the two germline ends. Germline V gene lookup returns CDR1 SQVTM and CDR2 ANQGSEA. The CDR3 here is CSVRSVQNSFGANYGYTF. The CDR3, as DNA: TGCAGCGTTAGGTCGGTACAGAATTCTTTCGGGGCTAACTATGGCTACACCTTC.

The chain recombines TRBV5-1 with TRBJ2-7; the match to TRBD2 covers 13 bases. CDR3 size: 17 residues. The junction had 6 bases not matched to a gene; V was cut back by 0 bases and J by 3 bases. The germline V gene encodes CDR1 SGHRS and CDR2 YFSETQ. The CDR3 region has the DNA TGCGCCAGCAGCTTGGGGACTAGCGGGAGATGGGACTACGAGCAGTACTTC. As protein: CASSLGTSGRWDYEQYF.

The chain is built from TRBV4-3 and TRBJ2-1; D not resolved. The CDR3 runs to 13 residues. V dropped 0 bases and J dropped 8 bases, with 8 bases sitting between them. Germline values: CDR1 LGHNA, CDR2 YSLEER. CDR3 DNA: TGCGCCAGCAGCCAAGAAAAAGGGTATGAGCAGTTCTTC. This codes for CASSQEKGYEQFF.

V and J are TRBV30 and TRBJ2-3; a possible D gene is TRBD2 (6 bases). CDR1 is GTSNPN, CDR2 SVGIG, per germline (reference sequence). Trimming left V 5 bases short and J 4 bases short, with 13 bases between. The CDR3 consists of 13 residues. The CDR3 DNA is TGTGCCTGGCTTGGCGGGAACGCAGATACGCAGTATTTT. Translated: CAWLGGNADTQYF.

Only one count was recorded for this clone. The chain has TRBV28 and TRBJ2-7; unclear D gene. Per the germline V gene, CDR1 is MDHEN and CDR2 is SYDVKM. Trimming took off 3 bases at V and 3 bases at J, with 18 bases between the two ends. This CDR3 has 16 residues. The CDR3 bases are TGTGCCAGCAGTTTGGAAACCGGACGGTCAATCTACGAGCAGTACTTC. Translating it yields CASSLETGRSIYEQYF.

This clone appeared a single time. The CDR3 is CASSSSKGHISGNTIYF. The CDR3 region has the DNA TGTGCCAGCAGCTCCTCTAAGGGACATATCTCTGGAAACACCATATATTTT. This chain joins TRBV7-9 and TRBJ1-3, with TRBD1 as a possible D gene (6 bases). Germline CDR1 and CDR2: SEHNR and FQNEAQ (reference sequence). This CDR3 comprises 17 residues. V lost 4 bases, J lost 0 bases, and 16 bases lay in between.

This sequence joins TRBV7-6 and TRBJ2-1; 9 bases agree with TRBD1. J gave up 4 bases and V 0 bases, and 4 bases lay outside the gene matches. CDR3 length equals 16 residues. Per germline, CDR1 SGHVS and CDR2 FNYEAQ. The CDR3 loop is CASSLAWGQGYNEQFF. The CDR3 nucleotides read TGTGCCAGCAGCTTAGCTTGGGGACAGGGTTACAATGAGCAGTTCTTC. Full variable domain (outside the CDR3, taken from reference TRBV7-6 and TRBJ2-1): GAGVSQSPRYKVTKRGQDVALRCDPISGHVSLYWYRQALGQGPEFLTYFNYEAQQDKSGLPNDRFSAERPEGSISTLTIQRTEQRDSAMYRCASSLAWGQGYNEQFFGPGTRLTVL.